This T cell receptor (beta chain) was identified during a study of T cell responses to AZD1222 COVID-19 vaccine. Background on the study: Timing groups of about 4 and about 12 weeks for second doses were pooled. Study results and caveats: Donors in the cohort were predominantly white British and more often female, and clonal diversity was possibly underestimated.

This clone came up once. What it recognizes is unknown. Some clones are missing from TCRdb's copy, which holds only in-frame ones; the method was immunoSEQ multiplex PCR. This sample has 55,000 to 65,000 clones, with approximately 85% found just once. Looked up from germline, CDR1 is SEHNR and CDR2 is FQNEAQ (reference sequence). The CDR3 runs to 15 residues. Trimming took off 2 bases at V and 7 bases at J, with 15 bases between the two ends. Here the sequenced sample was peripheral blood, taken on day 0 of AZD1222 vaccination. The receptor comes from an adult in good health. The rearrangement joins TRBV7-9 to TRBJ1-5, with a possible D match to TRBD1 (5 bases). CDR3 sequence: CASSLTGGVGQPQHF. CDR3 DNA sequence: TGTGCCAGCAGCTTAACCGGGGGGGTAGGCCAGCCCCAGCATTTT.